Listed here are 4 T cell receptor beta chains from one sample, sequenced in a study of CD8+CD57+ T cells in acquired aplastic anemia. Researchers used genomic DNA as the template to profile TCR beta VDJ and CDR3. TCRdb reprocessed the reads with MiXCR, giving one entry per CDR3 protein. The sample consists of around 150,000 distinct CDR3 sequences, 41% of them appearing once. The sequencing sample was made of sorted CD4+, CD8+, or CD8+CD57+ T cells (not recorded which) from PBMCs. The receptors were gathered from a human donor in good health, serving as a control.

In this sample, this clonotype turned up many times. The chain combines TRBV20-1 with TRBJ1-3, with D possibly TRBD1 on 5 matching bases. Germline loops: CDR1 DFQATT, CDR2 SNEGSKA (reference sequence). V gave up 0 bases and J gave up 4 bases, with 10 bases separating them. This CDR3 contains 14 residues. The CDR3 spells CSAREWAGGNTIYF. The CDR3 nucleotides read TGCAGTGCTAGAGAGTGGGCAGGGGGAAACACCATATATTTT.

This clonotype has more than one count but fewer than ten. The V gene is TRBV20-1, the J gene TRBJ1-1; no clear D. Germline lookup yields CDR1 DFQATT and CDR2 SNEGSKA (reference sequence). CDR3 length: 12 amino acids. Deletions cut 3 bases from V and 9 bases from J, with 14 bases between. CDR3 amino acids: CSASPTNTKAFF. CDR3 DNA sequence: TGCAGTGCTAGCCCTACCAACACAAAAGCTTTCTTT.

V is TRBV11-2 and J is TRBJ2-1; D perhaps matches TRBD2 (6 bases). This CDR3 comprises 15 residues. Germline CDR1 reads SGHAT; CDR2 reads FQNNGV. V lost 4 bases to trimming and J lost 4 bases, with 14 bases between them. CDR3 protein: CASSSRSGSYNEQFF. CDR3 coding DNA: TGTGCCAGCAGCTCCCGTTCCGGGAGTTACAATGAGCAGTTCTTC.

The rearrangement joins TRBV5-1 to TRBJ2-1; 9 bases match TRBD2. Germline-derived CDR1 and CDR2 are SGHRS and YFSETQ. The length of the CDR3 is 15 residues. The V gene end was trimmed by 4 bases and the J gene end by 5 bases; junction bases not matched to a gene: 7. DNA of the CDR3: TGCGCCAGCAGCAGATCCGGGACTAGCAACAATGAGCAGTTCTTC. As protein: CASSRSGTSNNEQFF.